The T cell receptor beta chain under discussion was sequenced for a study of control samples from healthy donors and cancer patients. J was trimmed by 6 bases and V by 6 bases; bases with no gene match: 7. This CDR3 has 12 residues. Germline CDR1 is SQVTM and CDR2 is ANQGSEA. Sequencing used immunoSEQ multiplex PCR; TCRdb keeps in-frame clones, though not all of them. The table shows about 18,000 clones, with 84% occurring only once. The sample taken for sequencing was PBMCs. The J gene is TRBJ2-7, the V gene TRBV29-1; TRBD2 matches at 8 bases. This TCR was sampled from a woman aged 70-85 years with lung cancer. The CDR3 region has the DNA TGCAGCGTGGGAGCGGGAGTTGGCGAGCAGTACTTC. Translating gives CSVGAGVGEQYF.